Presented here are 27 T cell receptor beta chains from one specimen sequenced in a study of cytomegalovirus exposure and HLA in healthy donors. Researchers ran the PCR with 60 Vbeta and 13 Jbeta primers. The table came from immunoSEQ multiplex PCR; TCRdb's copy has only in-frame clones and leaves some out. The sample includes around 100,000 clones, 65% to 85% seen only once; the top ten take 4.5% to 5.5%. The sequenced sample was PBMCs. The receptor set was obtained from a man aged 35-49 years in good health and CMV-seropositive.

J is TRBJ2-7 and V is TRBV30, with TRBD1 matching over 7 bases. Germline assignment: CDR1 GTSNPN and CDR2 SVGIG (reference sequence). After removal of 0 bases from V and 4 bases from J, the junction contained 9 bases not matched to a gene. This CDR3 has 15 amino acids. The CDR3 bases are TGTGCCTGGAGTGTATATGGGACAGCAAGGTACGAGCAGTACTTC. Its translation: CAWSVYGTARYEQYF. Variable domain in full (rest from reference TRBV30 and TRBJ2-7): SQTIHQWPATLVQPVGSPLSLECTVEGTSNPNLYWYRQAAGRGLQLLFYSVGIGQISSEVPQNLSASRPQDRQFILSSKKLLLSDSGFYLCAWSVYGTARYEQYFGPGTRLTVT.

The V call is TRBV29-1, the J call TRBJ1-3; a possible D gene is TRBD1 (5 bases). CDR3 size: 12 residues. V was trimmed by 4 bases and J by 1 base, leaving 5 bases between them. Germline V gene lookup returns CDR1 SQVTM and CDR2 ANQGSEA. Written as DNA, the CDR3 is TGCAGCGTTGCAGGGTCTGGAAACACCATATATTTT. Residues: CSVAGSGNTIYF.

The J gene is TRBJ1-6, the V gene TRBV27; D is unresolved. With 6 bases removed from V and 7 bases from J, the gap between germline ends came to 10 bases. The CDR3 has 13 residues. The germline gives CDR1 MNHEY, CDR2 SMNVEV (reference sequence). CDR3 nucleotides: TGTGCCAGCAGCCCCGACATGAATTCACCCCTCCACTTT. Its protein is CASSPDMNSPLHF.

With respect to this clone: One end of the junction does not line up with germline, which may come from a read error. CDR3 DNA sequence: TGTTCCAGCAGCTTACGAGGGGGCATCTACGAGCAGTACTTC. Amino acids: CSSSLRGGIYEQYF. The genes are TRBV7-9 and TRBJ2-7, with TRBD1 matching 7 bases. Germline values: CDR1 SEHNR, CDR2 FQNEAQ (reference sequence). The CDR3 runs to 14 residues.

The chain is built from TRBV28 and TRBJ2-1; 7 nucleotides align to TRBD1. CDR3 size: 15 residues. Germline V lookup: CDR1 MDHEN, CDR2 SYDVKM. The V segment lost 5 bases and the J segment 2 bases; nucleotides outside the gene matches: 6. The CDR3 protein is CASSGGQLTYNEQFF. The CDR3 DNA reads as TGTGCCAGCAGTGGGGGACAGCTCACCTACAATGAGCAGTTCTTC.

This clone turned up a few times. The V and J genes are TRBV19 and TRBJ2-7; 7 bases agree with TRBD2. The V segment lost 5 bases and the J segment 2 bases; nucleotides outside the gene matches: 3. The CDR3 is made up of 13 amino acids. Germline V gene data show CDR1 as LNHDA and CDR2 as SQIVND (reference sequence). The CDR3 here is CASSGDYPYEQYF. The CDR3 DNA reads TGTGCCAGTAGTGGGGACTACCCCTACGAGCAGTACTTC.

In regard to this clone: This sample also contains other DNA sequences that code for the same CDR3. This chain links TRBV6-5 with TRBJ2-1; TRBD2 matches 8 bases. The CDR3 runs to 15 residues. The V and J ends lost 4 bases and 3 bases, in that order; junction bases with no gene match: 5. CDR1 MNHEY and CDR2 SVGAGI come from the germline V gene. The CDR3 DNA reads as TGTGCCAGCAGTTCACAGGGACTAGACTACAATGAGCAGTTCTTC. It translates to CASSSQGLDYNEQFF.

J is TRBJ1-5 and V is TRBV2, with D maybe TRBD1 (6 bases). Trimming took 3 bases from V and 7 from J, leaving 16 bases between them. The CDR3 sequence is 15 residues long. Germline V CDR1 and CDR2: SNHLY, FYNNEI. CDR3 region: CASSDLYEGVQPQHF. The CDR3 nucleotides are TGTGCCAGCAGTGACTTGTATGAGGGGGTCCAGCCCCAGCATTTT.

This chain links TRBV9 with TRBJ2-3; 9 bases map to TRBD1. Unmatched junction bases numbered 4, after V lost 4 bases and J lost 4 bases. The length of the CDR3 is 14 residues. The germline CDR1 and CDR2 sequences are SGDLS and YYNGEE. This CDR3 is CASSWDRVPDTQYF. The CDR3 DNA sequence: TGTGCCAGCAGCTGGGACAGGGTCCCAGATACGCAGTATTTT.

The gene calls are TRBV15 and TRBJ2-2, with D maybe TRBD1 (5 bases). Per germline, CDR1 LNHNV and CDR2 YYDKDF (reference sequence). The CDR3 spans 15 residues. Trimming cost V 3 bases and J 6 bases, with 14 bases left between them. Written as DNA, the CDR3 is TGTGCCACCAGCAGGAAACCCAGGGTCCCCGGGGAGCTGTTTTTT. Translating gives CATSRKPRVPGELFF.

The V and J genes are TRBV19 and TRBJ1-5; D not resolved. This CDR3 is built from 12 residues. Germline loops: CDR1 LNHDA, CDR2 SQIVND (reference sequence). Trimming cost V 2 bases and J 6 bases, with 5 bases left between them. The CDR3 loop reads CASSISVQPQHF. CDR3 DNA: TGTGCCAGTAGTATATCTGTTCAGCCCCAGCATTTT.

Turning to this clone: The junction and the germline gene differ at one end; a read error may be behind it. The chain couples TRBV28 to TRBJ2-7; D possibly corresponds to TRBD1 (5 bases). CDR3 length: 14 amino acids. Germline loops: CDR1 MDHEN, CDR2 SYDVKM. CDR3 sequence reads: CASSLGRVTYEQYF. As DNA, the CDR3 is TGTGCCAGCAGTTTAGGCAGGGTGACCTACGAGCAGTACTTT.

The chain has TRBV19 and TRBJ2-7, with 10 nucleotides matching TRBD2. This CDR3 has 15 residues. Looked up from germline, CDR1 is LNHDA and CDR2 is SQIVND (reference sequence). Trimming removed 1 base from V and 1 base from J; junction bases left unmatched: 1. The CDR3 DNA reads as TGTGCCAGTAGTATAGCAGCGGGAGGGTCCTACGAGCAGTACTTC. Translating gives CASSIAAGGSYEQYF. Complete variable domain (other parts from reference TRBV19 and TRBJ2-7): DGGITQSPKYLFRKEGQNVTLSCEQNLNHDAMYWYRQDPGQGLRLIYYSQIVNDFQKGDIAEGYSVSREKKESFPLTVTSAQKNPTAFYLCASSIAAGGSYEQYFGPGTRLTVT.

The J gene is TRBJ2-3, the V gene TRBV7-8; 8 nucleotides match TRBD2. The CDR3 sequence is 15 residues long. The V and J ends lost 2 bases and 5 bases, in that order; junction bases with no gene match: 6. Germline CDR1 is SGHVS and CDR2 is FQNEAQ. For the CDR3, the DNA is TGTGCCAGCAGCTTACGAAGCGGGAGAGGAGATACGCAGTATTTT. Amino acids: CASSLRSGRGDTQYF.

This clone was counted only a few times. This chain uses TRBV6-5 with TRBJ2-1; 7 nucleotides agree with TRBD1. The trim removed 2 bases at V and 6 bases at J, leaving 7 bases unmatched. Germline V lookup: CDR1 MNHEY, CDR2 SVGAGI. The CDR3 has 15 residues. DNA of the CDR3: TGTGCCAGCAGTTACCAAACTACAGGGGCCAATGAGCAGTTCTTC. Translated, it gives CASSYQTTGANEQFF.

In nucleotides, the CDR3 is TGTGCCAGCAGCCCCGGACAGGGACATCGGGAGCAGTACTTC. As protein: CASSPGQGHREQYF. The chain uses TRBV11-2 and TRBJ2-7, with 8 bases lining up with TRBD1. The CDR3 contains 14 residues. Germline values: CDR1 SGHAT, CDR2 FQNNGV. Trimming at V came to 5 bases and at J to 7 bases, leaving 10 bases not matched to a gene.

The J gene is TRBJ1-5, the V gene TRBV19; D is undetermined. This CDR3 is built from 13 residues. Germline V gene lookup returns CDR1 LNHDA and CDR2 SQIVND (reference sequence). The V end lost 6 bases, the J end lost 5 bases, and 11 bases lay between the germline ends. In nucleotides, the CDR3 is TGTGCCAGTAGCAAGGCCGGGTATCAGCCCCAGCATTTT. It encodes CASSKAGYQPQHF.

This chain connects TRBV30 to TRBJ1-3, with TRBD1 identical over 10 bases. Germline CDR1 is GTSNPN and CDR2 is SVGIG (reference sequence). Germline trimming cut 8 bases from V and 2 bases from J; bases unmatched to any gene: 0. CDR3 length equals 12 residues. CDR3 DNA: TGTGCCGGGACAGGGGCTGGAAACACCATATATTTT. Translation gives CAGTGAGNTIYF.

This clone occurred once. J is TRBJ1-2 and V is TRBV14, with 10 bases that match TRBD1. Germline V gene sequence: CDR1 SGHDN, CDR2 FVKESK. Germline trimming cut 4 bases from V and 2 bases from J; bases unmatched to any gene: 4. The CDR3 spans 15 residues. CDR3 protein: CASSPPGQGNYGYTF. CDR3 bases: TGTGCCAGCAGCCCGCCGGGACAGGGGAACTATGGCTACACCTTC.

As DNA, the CDR3 is TGTGCCAGCTCACCAACCGAACTCCAGGCTGAAGCTTTCTTT. As protein: CASSPTELQAEAFF. The genes are TRBV18 and TRBJ1-1; D gene ambiguous. CDR1 and CDR2 from the germline V gene are KGHSH and LQKENI. V lost 2 bases, J lost 6 bases, and 13 bases lay in between. The CDR3 contains 14 residues.

The CDR3 bases are TGTGCCAGCAGCTCAGCCACAGGGAGCTCACCCCTCCACTTT. Its translation: CASSSATGSSPLHF. The chain couples TRBV5-6 to TRBJ1-6, with D tentatively TRBD1 (6 bases). The length of the CDR3 is 14 residues. V lost 3 bases, J lost 10 bases, and 14 bases lay in between. CDR1 and CDR2 (germline): SGHDT, YYEEEE.

This chain connects TRBV19 to TRBJ1-2, with D uncertain. Germline V gene sequence: CDR1 LNHDA, CDR2 SQIVND (reference sequence). V shed 6 bases and J shed 2 bases, with 13 bases lying between them. The CDR3 extends over 14 amino acids. CDR3 loop: CASRGGSRNYGYTF. CDR3 in DNA: TGTGCCAGTAGGGGTGGGAGCCGGAACTATGGCTACACCTTC.

The chain links TRBV18 to TRBJ1-1, with a tentative D call TRBD1 (5 bases). Trimming cost V 6 bases and J 1 base, with 9 bases left between them. The CDR3 is made up of 13 amino acids. The germline CDR1 and CDR2 sequences are KGHSH and LQKENI. CDR3 sequence: CASSRDRNTEAFF. The CDR3 DNA is TGTGCCAGCTCCCGCGACAGGAACACTGAAGCTTTCTTT.

This chain uses TRBV6-1 with TRBJ1-1; D is ambiguous. In germline, CDR1 is MNHNS, CDR2 SASEGT. V lost 7 bases, J lost 3 bases, and 12 bases lay in between. CDR3 length: 13 amino acids. The DNA of the CDR3 is TGTGCCAGCACCCGTGCAGCGTACACTGAAGCTTTCTTT. Translated: CASTRAAYTEAFF.

The chain couples TRBV11-2 to TRBJ2-1, with 10 bases aligning to TRBD2. The CDR3 runs 16 residues. Germline lookup yields CDR1 SGHAT and CDR2 FQNNGV. V shed 4 bases and J 6 bases; nucleotides not matched to a gene: 9. In DNA, the CDR3 is TGTGCCAGCAGCTCAGGGGGGCTAGCGGGAGCCAATGAGCAGTTCTTC. Amino acid sequence: CASSSGGLAGANEQFF. Using reference TRBV11-2 and TRBJ2-1 for the parts outside the CDR3, the full variable domain is EAGVAQSPRYKIIEKRQSVAFWCNPISGHATLYWYQQILGQGPKLLIQFQNNGVVDDSQLPKDRFSAERLKGVDSTLKIQPAKLEDSAVYLCASSSGGLAGANEQFFGPGTRLTVL.

CDR3 coding DNA: TGTGCCAGCAGCTCGGACAGGCCCGAGGCCAACGTCCTGACTTTC. Its protein is CASSSDRPEANVLTF. This chain joins TRBV5-8 and TRBJ2-6, with 7 bases matching TRBD1. Trimming cost V 3 bases and J 6 bases; bases outside gene matches: 6. CDR3 length equals 15 residues. CDR1 and CDR2 from the germline V gene are SGHTS and YDEGEE.

The sample holds one count of this clone. The chain uses TRBV21-1 and TRBJ1-2. TRBV21-1 is a documented pseudogene. This CDR3 has 13 amino acids. The CDR3 DNA sequence: TGTGCCAGCAGCAAACAGGGAGGCTATGGCTACACCTTC. Its translation: CASSKQGGYGYTF.